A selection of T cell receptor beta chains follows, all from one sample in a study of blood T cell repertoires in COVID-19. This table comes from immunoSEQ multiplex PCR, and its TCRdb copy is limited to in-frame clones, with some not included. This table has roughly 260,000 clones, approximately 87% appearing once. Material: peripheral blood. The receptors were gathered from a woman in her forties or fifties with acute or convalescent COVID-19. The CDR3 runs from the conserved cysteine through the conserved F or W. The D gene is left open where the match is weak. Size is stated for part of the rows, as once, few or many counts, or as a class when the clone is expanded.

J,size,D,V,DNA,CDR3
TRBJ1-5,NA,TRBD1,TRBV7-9,TGTGCCAGCAGCTTAGGCACGACAGGGTTTCAGCCCCAGCATTTT,CASSLGTTGFQPQHF
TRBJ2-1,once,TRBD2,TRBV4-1,TGCGCCAGCAGCCAAATAAGACTAGCTTTGGGTGAGCAGTTCTTC,CASSQIRLALGEQFF
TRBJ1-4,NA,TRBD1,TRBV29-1,TGCAGCGTTGGGGGGGAATCACAGGGGTCGTCTAATGAAAAACTGTTTTTT,CSVGGESQGSSNEKLFF
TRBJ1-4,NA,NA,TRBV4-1,TGCGCCAGCAGCCAAGGGAGGGAGCAGACTAATGAAAAACTGTTTTTT,CASSQGREQTNEKLFF
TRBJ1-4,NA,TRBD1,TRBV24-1,TGTGCCACCAGTGATGCGACAGGGGGCGGCGAAAAACTGTTTTTT,CATSDATGGGEKLFF
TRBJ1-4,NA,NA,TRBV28,TGTGCCAGCGGCAGAAGCAGGGGTGGGGAAAAACTGTTTTTT,CASGRSRGGEKLFF
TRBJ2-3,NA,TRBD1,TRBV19,TGTGCCAGCCGGGACAGGGGTAAAGCAGATACGCAGTATTTT,CASRDRGKADTQYF
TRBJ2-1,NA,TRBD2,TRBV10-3,TGTGCCATCATGCCGGGGGGCTCCTACAATGAGCAGTTCTTC,CAIMPGGSYNEQFF
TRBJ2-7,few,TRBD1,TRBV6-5,TGTGCCAGCGGCGGACAGGGTCTCGACGAGCAGTACTTC,CASGGQGLDEQYF
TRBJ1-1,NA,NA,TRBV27,TGTGCCAGCAGGTGGACAGCAAACACTGAAGCTTTCTTT,CASRWTANTEAFF
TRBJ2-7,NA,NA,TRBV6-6,TGTGCCAGCAGTTACTCGGCGAACAGGATCTACGAGCAGTACTTC,CASSYSANRIYEQYF
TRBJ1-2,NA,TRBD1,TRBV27,TGTGCCAGCAGTTTACAGGGGGCGAATGGCTACACCTTC,CASSLQGANGYTF
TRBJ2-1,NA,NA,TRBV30,TGTGCCTGGACCGGACTTGCGTACAATGAGCAGTTCTTC,CAWTGLAYNEQFF
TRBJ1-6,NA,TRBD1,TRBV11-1,TGTGCCAGCAGCTTCTTACAGGGGGCACCTTCACCCCTCCACTTT,CASSFLQGAPSPLHF
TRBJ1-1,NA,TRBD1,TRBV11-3,TGTGCCAGCAGTCAGGGGGCGGACACTGAAGCTTTCTTT,CASSQGADTEAFF
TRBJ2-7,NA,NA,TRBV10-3,TGTGCCATCAGCGAGGCGGACAGCAAATACGAGCAGTACTTC,CAISEADSKYEQYF
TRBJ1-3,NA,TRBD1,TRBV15,TGTGCCACCAGTCGGCAGGGGGCTGGAAACACCATATATTTT,CATSRQGAGNTIYF
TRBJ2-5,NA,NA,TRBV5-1,TGCGCCAGCAGCTTGATCGACTCACTGCGGGAGACCCAGTACTTC,CASSLIDSLRETQYF
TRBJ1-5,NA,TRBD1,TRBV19,TGTGCCAGTAGTATGAGGGACAGCTTCAATCAGCCCCAGCATTTT,CASSMRDSFNQPQHF
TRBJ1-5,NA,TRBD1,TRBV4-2,TGTGCCAGCAGCATCACCGGGACAGGGGGAGATCAGCCCCAGCATTTT,CASSITGTGGDQPQHF
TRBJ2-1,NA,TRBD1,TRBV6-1,TGTGCCAGCAGTGAAGTCTCTGGGACAGGAGGGGCTCCTAGCTCCTACAATGAGCAGTTCTTC,CASSEVSGTGGAPSSYNEQFF
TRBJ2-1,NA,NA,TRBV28,TGTGCCAGCATTGGCCCGCCTTACAATGAGCAGTTCTTC,CASIGPPYNEQFF
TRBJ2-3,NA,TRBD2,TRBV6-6,TGTGCCAGCAGTCAATTCCGGAGTAGCGGGGCATCTAGCACAGATACGCAGTATTTT,CASSQFRSSGASSTDTQYF
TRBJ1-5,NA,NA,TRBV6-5,TGTGCCAGCACGGGAGCCTGGGATCAGCCCCAGCATTTT,CASTGAWDQPQHF
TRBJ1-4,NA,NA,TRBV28,TGTGCCAGCAGTCAACAGGGCTATAATGAAAAACTGTTTTTT,CASSQQGYNEKLFF
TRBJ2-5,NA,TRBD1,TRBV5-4,TGTGCCAGCAGCTTGAACAGGGGCCAAGAGACCCAGTACTTC,CASSLNRGQETQYF
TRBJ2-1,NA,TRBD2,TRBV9,TGTGCCAGCAGTGGCGGGAGCTCCTACAATGAGCAGTTCTTC,CASSGGSSYNEQFF
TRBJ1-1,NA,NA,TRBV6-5,TGTGCCAGCAGGGTCGGAGGAAACACTGAAGCTTTCTTT,CASRVGGNTEAFF
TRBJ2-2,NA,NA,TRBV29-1,TGCAGCGCTACAGGGAACACCGGGGAGCTGTTTTTT,CSATGNTGELFF
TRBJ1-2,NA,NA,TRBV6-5,TGTGCCAGCACCAAAGACCGGGGGAGTAGATATGGCTACACCTTC,CASTKDRGSRYGYTF
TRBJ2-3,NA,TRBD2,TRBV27,TGTGCCAGCAGGCGGGAGACAGATACGCAGTATTTT,CASRRETDTQYF
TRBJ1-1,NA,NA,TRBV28,TGTGCCAGCAGCAGGTCCCTTGGAACAGGGCCGAACACTGAAGCTTTCTTT,CASSRSLGTGPNTEAFF
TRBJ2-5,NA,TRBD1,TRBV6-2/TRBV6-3,TGTGCCAGCAGTTACTCTGTGGACAGGCAAGAGACCCAGTACTTC,CASSYSVDRQETQYF
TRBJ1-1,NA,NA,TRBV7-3,TGTGCCAGCAGCCCACAGGGTCGGAACACTGAAGCTTTCTTT,CASSPQGRNTEAFF
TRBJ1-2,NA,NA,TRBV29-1,TGCAGCGTTGAATCCCCAGGGGATGGCTACACCTTC,CSVESPGDGYTF
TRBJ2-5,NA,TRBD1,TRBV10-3,TGTGCCATCAGTGGGGACAGGGGGTACCAAGAGACCCAGTACTTC,CAISGDRGYQETQYF